This T cell receptor beta chain is drawn from a study of T cell changes during pregnancy in multiple sclerosis. Repertoires were generated with immunoSEQ multiplex PCR, while TCRdb's copy carries only in-frame clones and drops some. This table holds around 45,000 clones, 85% to 90% found once. The specimen comprised CD8+ T cells from peripheral blood mononuclear cells, sampled in the second trimester of pregnancy. This TCR was recovered from a female donor with multiple sclerosis, enrolled in a pregnancy study.

The CDR3, as DNA: TGTGCCAGCAGCGAGGGACAGAGCTCCTATAATTCACCCCTCCACTTT. Encoded protein: CASSEGQSSYNSPLHF. The chain is built from TRBV5-8 and TRBJ1-6, with 7 bases that match TRBD1. Germline trimming cut 4 bases from V and 0 bases from J; bases unmatched to any gene: 4. CDR3 length: 16 amino acids. The germline CDR1 and CDR2 sequences are SGHTS and YDEGEE.